The rows below give T cell receptor beta chains drawn from one sample of a study of blood T cell repertoires in COVID-19. Data came from immunoSEQ multiplex PCR; TCRdb stores just in-frame clones and leaves some out. The sample consists of approximately 300,000 clones, around 89% of them appearing once. The sequencing input was peripheral blood. The receptors come from a man between 18 and 35 years old who had recovered from COVID-19. CDR3s include the opening cysteine and the closing phenylalanine or tryptophan. D genes are given only for firm matches. Clone size is not always given. Where it is, it says once, few, many or a class for expanded clones.

d_call | j_call | clone_size | v_call | cdr3_aa | cdr3_nt
. | TRBJ2-5 | . | TRBV18 | CASSPRRPRGETQYF | TGTGCCAGCTCACCACGCAGACCAAGGGGAGAGACCCAGTACTTC
. | TRBJ1-5 | . | TRBV19 | CASRSQGGNQPQHF | TGTGCCAGCCGAAGCCAAGGGGGCAATCAGCCCCAGCATTTT
. | TRBJ1-5 | . | TRBV6-1 | CASSEIGVRSNQPQHF | TGTGCCAGCAGTGAAATCGGTGTTCGTAGCAATCAGCCCCAGCATTTT
TRBD1 | TRBJ1-1 | . | TRBV27 | CASSSTGDGSTEAFF | TGTGCCAGCAGTTCAACAGGGGACGGGAGCACTGAAGCTTTCTTT
. | TRBJ2-5 | . | TRBV5-1 | CASSLAPRQSFQETQYF | TGCGCCAGCAGCTTGGCCCCACGCCAGTCTTTTCAAGAGACCCAGTACTTC
. | TRBJ1-5 | . | TRBV4-1 | CASSPEGHQPQHF | TGCGCCAGCAGCCCGGAGGGCCATCAGCCCCAGCATTTT
. | TRBJ1-6 | . | TRBV7-8 | CASSLGLGHDNSPLHF | TGTGCCAGCAGCTTAGGGCTCGGACATGATAATTCACCCCTCCACTTT
. | TRBJ1-2 | . | TRBV6-5 | CASKEPGNYGYTF | TGTGCGTCTAAGGAGCCGGGGAACTATGGCTACACCTTC
. | TRBJ2-7 | once | TRBV3-1/TRBV3-2 | CASSQEPGEYEQYF | TGTGCCAGCAGCCAAGAACCGGGGGAGTACGAGCAGTACTTC
. | TRBJ1-1 | . | TRBV6-5 | CASSYNGDDAFF | TGTGCCAGCAGTTACAACGGGGATGATGCTTTCTTT
. | TRBJ2-5 | . | TRBV15 | CATSRAGDQETQYF | TGTGCCACCAGCAGAGCGGGGGACCAAGAGACCCAGTACTTC
TRBD2 | TRBJ2-4 | . | TRBV6-2/TRBV6-3 | CASTPGSGVKSQYF | TGTGCCAGCACCCCCGGTAGCGGGGTAAAGAGTCAGTACTTC
. | TRBJ2-7 | . | TRBV12-3/TRBV12-4 | CASSFGVVEQYF | TGTGCCAGCAGTTTCGGTGTGGTCGAGCAGTACTTC
. | TRBJ2-5 | . | TRBV20-1 | CSASRGRRETQYF | TGCAGTGCTAGTCGGGGTAGGCGAGAGACCCAGTACTTC
TRBD2 | TRBJ2-1 | . | TRBV24-1 | CATSDSGTSGYNEQFF | TGTGCCACCAGTGATTCCGGGACTAGCGGCTACAATGAGCAGTTCTTC
. | TRBJ1-2 | . | TRBV18 | CASSPPPLKGDGYTF | TGTGCCAGCTCACCCCCCCCACTGAAGGGAGATGGCTACACCTTC
. | TRBJ1-1 | . | TRBV4-3 | CASSQELRGGSTEAFF | TGCGCCAGCAGCCAAGAACTCCGCGGGGGTTCCACTGAAGCTTTCTTT
TRBD1 | TRBJ1-2 | few | TRBV19 | CASRTGDGYTF | TGTGCCAGTAGGACAGGGGATGGCTACACCTTC
TRBD2 | TRBJ2-2 | . | TRBV18 | CASSGGGLTNTGELFF | TGTGCCAGCTCAGGCGGGGGACTAACGAACACCGGGGAGCTGTTTTTT
. | TRBJ1-6 | . | TRBV5-4 | CASSSRGSPLHF | TGTGCCAGCAGCTCCCGGGGGTCACCCCTCCACTTT
. | TRBJ1-1 | . | TRBV19 | CASSTPKTEAFF | TGTGCCAGTAGTACCCCCAAAACTGAAGCTTTCTTT
TRBD2 | TRBJ2-5 | . | TRBV4-1 | CASSQRTGGPETQYF | TGCGCCAGCAGCCAAAGGACGGGAGGGCCGGAGACCCAGTACTTC